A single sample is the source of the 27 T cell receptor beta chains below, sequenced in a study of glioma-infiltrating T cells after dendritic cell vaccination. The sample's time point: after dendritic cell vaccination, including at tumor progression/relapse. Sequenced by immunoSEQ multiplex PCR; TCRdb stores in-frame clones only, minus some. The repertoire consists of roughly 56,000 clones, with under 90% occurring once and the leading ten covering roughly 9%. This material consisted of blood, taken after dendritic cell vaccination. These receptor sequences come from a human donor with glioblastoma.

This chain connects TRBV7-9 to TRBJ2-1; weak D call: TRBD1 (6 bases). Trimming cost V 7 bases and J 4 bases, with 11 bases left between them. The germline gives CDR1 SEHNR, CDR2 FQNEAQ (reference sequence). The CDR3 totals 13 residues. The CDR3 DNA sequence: TGTGCCAGCAACGGACAGAATTACAATGAGCAGTTCTTC. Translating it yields CASNGQNYNEQFF. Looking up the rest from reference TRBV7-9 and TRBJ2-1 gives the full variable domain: DTGVSQNPRHKITKRGQNVTFRCDPISEHNRLYWYRQTLGQGPEFLTYFQNEAQLEKSRLLSDRFSAERPKGSFSTLEIQRTEQGDSAMYLCASNGQNYNEQFFGPGTRLTVL.

The CDR3 DNA reads TGTGCCAGCAGTCTCCCGGACAGGGGAAGGAATGAGCAGTTCTTC. As protein: CASSLPDRGRNEQFF. The chain uses TRBV27 and TRBJ2-1, with 9 nucleotides matching TRBD1. In germline, CDR1 is MNHEY, CDR2 SMNVEV (reference sequence). The length of the CDR3 is 15 residues. V trimming: 5 bases; J trimming: 7 bases; junction bases outside the gene matches: 9.

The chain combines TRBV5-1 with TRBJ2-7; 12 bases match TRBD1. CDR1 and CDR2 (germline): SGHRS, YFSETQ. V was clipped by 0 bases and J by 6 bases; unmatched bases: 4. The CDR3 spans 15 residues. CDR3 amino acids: CASSLGGQGAGEQYF. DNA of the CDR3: TGCGCCAGCAGCTTGGGGGGACAGGGGGCTGGCGAGCAGTACTTC. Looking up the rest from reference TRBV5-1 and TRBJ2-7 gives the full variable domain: KAGVTQTPRYLIKTRGQQVTLSCSPISGHRSVSWYQQTPGQGLQFLFEYFSETQRNKGNFPGRFSGRQFSNSRSEMNVSTLELGDSALYLCASSLGGQGAGEQYFGPGTRLTVT.

The CDR3 here is CASSLDLGARETQYF. Here the CDR3 DNA reads TGTGCCAGCAGCTTAGATTTGGGGGCCCGGGAGACCCAGTACTTC. This chain uses TRBV11-3 with TRBJ2-5; tentative D call: TRBD1 (6 bases). V was pared by 0 bases and J by 5 bases, with 13 bases between. CDR3 length: 15 residues. Germline CDR1 and CDR2: SGHNT and YENEEA.

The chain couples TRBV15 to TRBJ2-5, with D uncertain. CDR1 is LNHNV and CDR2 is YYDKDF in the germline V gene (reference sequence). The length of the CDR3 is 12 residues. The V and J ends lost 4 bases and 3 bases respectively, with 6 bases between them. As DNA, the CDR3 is TGTGCCACCAGCACAATAGAAGAGACCCAGTACTTC. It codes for CATSTIEETQYF.

CDR3 sequence reads: CASSHPPGQGAGELFF. The CDR3, as DNA: TGTGCCAGCAGCCATCCCCCGGGACAGGGGGCCGGGGAGCTGTTTTTT. The J gene is TRBJ2-2, the V gene TRBV4-2, with 11 bases matching TRBD1. The CDR3 is 16 amino acids. Per the germline V gene, CDR1 is LGHNA and CDR2 is YNFKEQ. J gave up 6 bases and V 3 bases, and 6 bases lay outside the gene matches.

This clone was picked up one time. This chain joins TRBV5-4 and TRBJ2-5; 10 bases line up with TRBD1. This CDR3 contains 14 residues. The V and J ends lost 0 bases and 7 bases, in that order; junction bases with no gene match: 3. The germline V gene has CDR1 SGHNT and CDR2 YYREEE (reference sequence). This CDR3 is CASSLAGDRGTQYF. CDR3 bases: TGTGCCAGCAGCTTGGCCGGGGACAGGGGGACCCAGTACTTC.

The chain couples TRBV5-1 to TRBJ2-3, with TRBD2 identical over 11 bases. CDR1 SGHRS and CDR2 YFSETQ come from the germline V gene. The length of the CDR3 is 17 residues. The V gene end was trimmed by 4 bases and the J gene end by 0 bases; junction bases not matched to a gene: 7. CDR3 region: CASSPTSGGPSTDTQYF. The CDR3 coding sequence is TGCGCCAGCAGCCCCACTAGCGGGGGCCCTAGCACAGATACGCAGTATTTT.

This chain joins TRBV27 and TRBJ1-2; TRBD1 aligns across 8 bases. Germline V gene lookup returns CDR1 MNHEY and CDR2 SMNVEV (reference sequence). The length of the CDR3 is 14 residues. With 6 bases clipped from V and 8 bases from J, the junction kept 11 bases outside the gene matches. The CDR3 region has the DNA TGTGCCAGCAGGGGGGGGACAGGTGCGCTCGGCTACACCTTC. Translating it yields CASRGGTGALGYTF.

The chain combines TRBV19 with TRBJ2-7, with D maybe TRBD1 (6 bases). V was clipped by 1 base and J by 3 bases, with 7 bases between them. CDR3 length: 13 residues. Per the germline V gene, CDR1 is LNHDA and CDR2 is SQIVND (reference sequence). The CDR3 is CASSIVGGYEQYF. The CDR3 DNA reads TGTGCCAGTAGTATAGTAGGGGGCTACGAGCAGTACTTC.

The CDR3: CASLQGETTNEKLFF. Here the CDR3 DNA reads TGTGCCTCCCTCCAGGGGGAAACAACTAATGAAAAACTGTTTTTT. V usage is TRBV6-6 and J usage is TRBJ1-4, with TRBD1 matching 7 bases. With 11 bases clipped from V and 0 bases from J, the junction kept 9 bases outside the gene matches. Germline CDR1 reads MNHNY; CDR2 reads SVGAGI (reference sequence). CDR3 length equals 15 residues.

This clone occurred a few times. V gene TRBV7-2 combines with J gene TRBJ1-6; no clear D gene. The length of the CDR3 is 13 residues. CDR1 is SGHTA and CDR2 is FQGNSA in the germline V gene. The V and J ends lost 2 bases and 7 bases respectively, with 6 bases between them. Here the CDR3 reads CASSLSRNSPLHF. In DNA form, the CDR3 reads TGTGCCAGCAGCTTAAGCCGGAATTCACCCCTCCACTTT.

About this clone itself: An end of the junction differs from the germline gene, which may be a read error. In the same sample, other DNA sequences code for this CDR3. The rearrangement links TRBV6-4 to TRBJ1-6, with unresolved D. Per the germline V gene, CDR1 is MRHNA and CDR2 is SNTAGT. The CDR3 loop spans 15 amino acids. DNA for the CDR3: TGTGCCAGCAGTGTATCCACTGTTAGTAATTCCCCCCTCCACTTT. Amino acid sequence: CASSVSTVSNSPLHF.

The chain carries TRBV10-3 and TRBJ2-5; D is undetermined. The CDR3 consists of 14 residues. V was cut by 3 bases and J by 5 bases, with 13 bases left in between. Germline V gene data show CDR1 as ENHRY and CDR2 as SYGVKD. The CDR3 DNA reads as TGTGCCATCAGTGATCCAGCCAGCGAGGAGACCCAGTACTTC. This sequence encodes CAISDPASEETQYF.

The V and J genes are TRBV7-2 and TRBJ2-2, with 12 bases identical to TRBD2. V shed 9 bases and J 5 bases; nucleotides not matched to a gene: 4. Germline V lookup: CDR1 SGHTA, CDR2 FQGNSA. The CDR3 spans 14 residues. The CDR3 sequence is CASRTSGGTGELFF. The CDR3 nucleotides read TGTGCCAGTCGAACTAGCGGGGGGACCGGGGAGCTGTTTTTT.

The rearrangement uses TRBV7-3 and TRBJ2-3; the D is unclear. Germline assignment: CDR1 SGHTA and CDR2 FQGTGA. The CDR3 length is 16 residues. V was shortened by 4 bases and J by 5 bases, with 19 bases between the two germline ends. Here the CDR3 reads CASSSISSLELDTQYF. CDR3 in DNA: TGTGCCAGCAGCTCGATCTCTAGTTTGGAGTTAGATACGCAGTATTTT.

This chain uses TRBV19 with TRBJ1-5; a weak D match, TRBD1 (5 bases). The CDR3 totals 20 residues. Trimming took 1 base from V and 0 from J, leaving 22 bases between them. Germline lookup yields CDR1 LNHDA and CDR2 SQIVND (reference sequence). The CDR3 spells CASSIVWAGRSSDSNQPQHF. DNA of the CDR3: TGTGCCAGTAGTATAGTTTGGGCAGGGCGGTCTTCGGATAGCAATCAGCCCCAGCATTTT.

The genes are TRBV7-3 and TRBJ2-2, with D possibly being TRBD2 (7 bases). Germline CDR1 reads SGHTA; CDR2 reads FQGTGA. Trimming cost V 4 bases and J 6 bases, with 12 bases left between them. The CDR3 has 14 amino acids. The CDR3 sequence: CASSYSGGPGELFF. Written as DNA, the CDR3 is TGTGCCAGCAGCTACTCGGGGGGCCCCGGGGAGCTGTTTTTT.

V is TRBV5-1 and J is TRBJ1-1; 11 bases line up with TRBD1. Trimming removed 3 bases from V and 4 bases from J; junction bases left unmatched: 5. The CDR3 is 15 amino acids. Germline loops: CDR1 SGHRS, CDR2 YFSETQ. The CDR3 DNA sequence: TGCGCCAGCAGCTACGGACAGGGGGCGCGCACTGAAGCTTTCTTT. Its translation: CASSYGQGARTEAFF.

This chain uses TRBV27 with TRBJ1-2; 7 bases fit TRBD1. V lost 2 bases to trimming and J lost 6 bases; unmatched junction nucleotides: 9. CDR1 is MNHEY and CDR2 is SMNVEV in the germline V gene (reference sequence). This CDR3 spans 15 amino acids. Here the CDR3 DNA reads TGTGCCAGCAGTTTAGACAGGGCGAGTACGGATGGCTACACCTTC. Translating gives CASSLDRASTDGYTF.

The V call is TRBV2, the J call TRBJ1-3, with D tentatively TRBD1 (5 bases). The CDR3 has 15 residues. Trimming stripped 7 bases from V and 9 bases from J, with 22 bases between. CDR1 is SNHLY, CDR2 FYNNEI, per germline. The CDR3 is CASTRMGSSRGTIYF. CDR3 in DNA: TGTGCCAGCACCCGAATGGGCAGCTCTAGGGGCACCATATATTTT.

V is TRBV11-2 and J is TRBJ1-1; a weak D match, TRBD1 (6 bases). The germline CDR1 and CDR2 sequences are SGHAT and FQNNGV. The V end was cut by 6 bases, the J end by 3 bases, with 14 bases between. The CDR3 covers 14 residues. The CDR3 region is CASRMGGRDTEAFF. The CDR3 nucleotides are TGTGCCAGCAGGATGGGGGGGCGCGACACTGAAGCTTTCTTT. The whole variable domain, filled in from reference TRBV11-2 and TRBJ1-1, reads EAGVAQSPRYKIIEKRQSVAFWCNPISGHATLYWYQQILGQGPKLLIQFQNNGVVDDSQLPKDRFSAERLKGVDSTLKIQPAKLEDSAVYLCASRMGGRDTEAFFGQGTRLTVV.

DNA of the CDR3: TGTGCCAGCAGCTTAGACAGCTCCTTGTATTCACCCCTCCACTTT. Its protein product is CASSLDSSLYSPLHF. The V and J genes are TRBV7-9 and TRBJ1-6; D gene ambiguous. Per germline, CDR1 SEHNR and CDR2 FQNEAQ (reference sequence). V was clipped by 1 base and J by 8 bases, with 12 bases between them. There are 15 residues in the CDR3.

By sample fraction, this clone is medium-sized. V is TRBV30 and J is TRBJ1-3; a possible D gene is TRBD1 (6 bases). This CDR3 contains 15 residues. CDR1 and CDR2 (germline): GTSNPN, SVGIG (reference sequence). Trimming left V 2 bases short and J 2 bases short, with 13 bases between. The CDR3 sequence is CAWSPTGLAGNTIYF. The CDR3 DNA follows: TGTGCCTGGAGTCCAACAGGGCTAGCTGGAAACACCATATATTTT.

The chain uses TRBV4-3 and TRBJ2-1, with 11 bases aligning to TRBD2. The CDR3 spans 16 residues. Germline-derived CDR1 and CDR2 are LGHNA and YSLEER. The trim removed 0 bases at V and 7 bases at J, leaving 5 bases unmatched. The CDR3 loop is CASSQDSGGALNEQFF. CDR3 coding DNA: TGCGCCAGCAGCCAAGATAGCGGGGGGGCCTTGAATGAGCAGTTCTTC.

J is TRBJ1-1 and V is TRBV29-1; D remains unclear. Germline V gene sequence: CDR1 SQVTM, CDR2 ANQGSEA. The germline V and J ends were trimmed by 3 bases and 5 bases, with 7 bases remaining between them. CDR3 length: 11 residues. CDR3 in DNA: TGCAGCGTTGAGTCCGGGACTGAAGCTTTCTTT. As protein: CSVESGTEAFF. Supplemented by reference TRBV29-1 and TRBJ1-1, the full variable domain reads SAVISQKPSRDICQRGTSLTIQCQVDSQVTMMFWYRQQPGQSLTLIATANQGSEATYESGFVIDKFPISRPNLTFSTLTVSNMSPEDSSIYLCSVESGTEAFFGQGTRLTVV.

The CDR3 region is CASSLGQGDYGYTF. As DNA, the CDR3 is TGTGCCAGCAGCCTTGGACAGGGGGATTATGGCTACACCTTC. The gene calls are TRBV6-4 and TRBJ1-2, with TRBD1 matching 10 bases. Looked up from germline, CDR1 is MRHNA and CDR2 is SNTAGT. The V segment lost 6 bases and the J segment 5 bases; nucleotides outside the gene matches: 6. The CDR3 consists of 14 residues.